The 19 T cell receptor beta chains in this list originate from one sample, sequenced in a study of post-analysis software for immune sequencing data. Incorporated into the TCR beta cDNA libraries were unique molecular identifiers, which served to reduce PCR and sequencing biases. In TCRdb, the PCR reads were re-called with MiXCR into one record per CDR3 protein. Of roughly 650,000 distinct CDR3 sequences detected, more than 50% appear once; the ten largest clones hold 11%. The antigens these receptors bind are not known. Regarding the study as a whole: TRBV5-6, TRBV5-1 and TRBV20-1 belonged to a set of a handful of TRBV segments that were more frequent in patients than controls.

Sequenced: blood. These TCRs come from a girl aged 2 to 9 with multiple sclerosis.

The CDR3 sequence is CASRKGHSHEQYF. Here the CDR3 DNA reads TGTGCCAGCAGGAAGGGACATTCCCACGAGCAGTACTTC. V and J are TRBV11-2 and TRBJ2-7; a weak D match, TRBD1 (6 bases). V was shortened by 6 bases and J by 5 bases, with 14 bases between the two germline ends. CDR3 length: 13 residues. Germline loops: CDR1 SGHAT, CDR2 FQNNGV.

This clonotype was observed a few times. The chain recombines TRBV5-6 with TRBJ2-7; the D gene is possibly TRBD1 (5 bases). The CDR3 consists of 14 residues. V shed 0 bases and J shed 2 bases, with 9 bases lying between them. Looked up from germline, CDR1 is SGHDT and CDR2 is YYEEEE. The CDR3 DNA reads as TGTGCCAGCAGCTTGGGCAGGGCTACCTACGAGCAGTACTTC. Its translation is CASSLGRATYEQYF.

This chain uses TRBV5-5 with TRBJ2-1; 9 bases are a match to TRBD2. This CDR3 is 15 amino acids long. Germline CDR1 and CDR2: SGHKS and YYEKEE (reference sequence). Losses at the gene ends were 3 bases for V and 7 bases for J; bases not matched to a gene: 8. Written as DNA, the CDR3 is TGTGCCAGCAGCTCCGGACTAGCGATATCGAATGAGCAGTTCTTC. Protein product: CASSSGLAISNEQFF.

The chain joins TRBV29-1 to TRBJ2-5; D is undetermined. Germline CDR1 SQVTM, CDR2 ANQGSEA. The CDR3 is made up of 11 amino acids. V dropped 4 bases and J dropped 4 bases, with 7 bases sitting between them. The CDR3 loop reads CSVVTLETQYF. In DNA form, the CDR3 reads TGCAGCGTTGTGACTCTAGAGACCCAGTACTTC.

The gene calls are TRBV20-1 and TRBJ2-7, with D unresolved. CDR3 length equals 11 residues. Trimming took off 4 bases at V and 6 bases at J, with 10 bases between the two ends. Germline V CDR1 and CDR2: DFQATT, SNEGSKA (reference sequence). The CDR3 DNA reads as TGCAGTGCTACGTTCGGCTCCGAGCAGTACTTC. Translating it yields CSATFGSEQYF.

The chain carries TRBV6-4 and TRBJ2-1; weak D call: TRBD2 (6 bases). V gave up 4 bases and J gave up 4 bases, with 14 bases separating them. This CDR3 is 15 amino acids long. Germline assignment: CDR1 MRHNA and CDR2 SNTAGT. The CDR3 DNA reads as TGTGCCAGCAGTGCCCGCCAGGAGGGGTACAATGAGCAGTTCTTC. As protein: CASSARQEGYNEQFF.

V and J are TRBV4-3 and TRBJ2-1; D is possibly TRBD1 (6 bases). Germline V gene data show CDR1 as LGHNA and CDR2 as YSLEER. This CDR3 contains 15 residues. Between the trimmed V and J ends, which lost 1 base and 0 bases, there was a span of 7 bases. The CDR3 region is CASSQGTVSYNEQFF. As DNA, the CDR3 is TGCGCCAGCAGCCAAGGGACAGTCTCCTACAATGAGCAGTTCTTC.

This rearrangement joins TRBV7-2 to TRBJ1-1; maybe TRBD1 (5 bases). Germline CDR1 reads SGHTA; CDR2 reads FQGNSA. This CDR3 has 15 residues. Trimming cost V 0 bases and J 1 base, with 9 bases left between them. CDR3 sequence reads: CASSLAATGNTEAFF. CDR3 bases: TGTGCCAGCAGCTTAGCGGCAACAGGGAACACTGAAGCTTTCTTT. Complete variable domain (other parts from reference TRBV7-2 and TRBJ1-1): GAGVSQSPSNKVTEKGKDVELRCDPISGHTALYWYRQSLGQGLEFLIYFQGNSAPDKSGLPSDRFSAERTGGSVSTLTIQRTQQEDSAVYLCASSLAATGNTEAFFGQGTRLTVV.

The genes are TRBV10-3 and TRBJ2-1; the D gene is possibly TRBD1 (5 bases). This CDR3 region has 14 residues. V was shortened by 3 bases and J by 4 bases, with 10 bases between the two germline ends. Germline V gene data show CDR1 as ENHRY and CDR2 as SYGVKD. The CDR3 reads CAISEATVYNEQFF. CDR3 in DNA: TGTGCCATCAGTGAAGCGACAGTTTACAATGAGCAGTTCTTC.

The chain couples TRBV5-1 to TRBJ2-1; TRBD2 aligns across 13 bases. Trimming at V came to 7 bases and at J to 9 bases, leaving 7 bases not matched to a gene. The CDR3 contains 14 residues. Germline CDR1 SGHRS, CDR2 YFSETQ. DNA for the CDR3: TGCGCCAGCTTCGGGACTAGCGGGAAGAGTGAGCAGTTCTTC. This encodes CASFGTSGKSEQFF. The variable domain in full, with the rest retrieved from reference TRBV5-1 and TRBJ2-1, is KAGVTQTPRYLIKTRGQQVTLSCSPISGHRSVSWYQQTPGQGLQFLFEYFSETQRNKGNFPGRFSGRQFSNSRSEMNVSTLELGDSALYLCASFGTSGKSEQFFGPGTRLTVL.

The CDR3 here is CSARVPGTLNEQFF. The DNA of the CDR3 is TGCAGTGCTAGAGTCCCGGGGACCCTCAATGAGCAGTTCTTC. V is TRBV20-1 and J is TRBJ2-1; D tentatively fits TRBD1 or TRBD2 (5 bases each). The length of the CDR3 is 14 residues. The germline CDR1 and CDR2 sequences are DFQATT and SNEGSKA (reference sequence). V lost 1 base and J lost 6, with 13 bases in between.

The V gene is TRBV5-1, the J gene TRBJ2-1; unclear D gene. The ends were cut back, 3 bases at V and 0 bases at J, with 7 bases in the middle. CDR1 is SGHRS and CDR2 is YFSETQ in the germline V gene. This CDR3 contains 14 residues. CDR3 sequence: CASSWLDSYNEQFF. CDR3 DNA sequence: TGCGCCAGCAGCTGGCTAGACTCCTACAATGAGCAGTTCTTC.

The chain carries TRBV7-8 and TRBJ2-5; D is possibly TRBD1 (6 bases). The V and J ends lost 4 bases and 13 bases respectively, with 16 bases between them. Germline assignment: CDR1 SGHVS and CDR2 FQNEAQ. There are 12 residues in the CDR3. In DNA form, the CDR3 reads TGTGCCAGCAGCTATACCGCGCAGGGGACGTACTTC. Amino acids: CASSYTAQGTYF.

A remark on this clonotype: At one end, the junction sequence differs from germline, possibly due to a read error. The V gene is TRBV5-1, the J gene TRBJ2-4, with TRBD1 matching 8 bases. The CDR3 has 12 amino acids. Germline CDR1 SGHRS, CDR2 YFSETQ. For the CDR3, the DNA is TGCACCAGCAGCTTGGACAGGGCAAAAGCGTACTTC. It specifies CTSSLDRAKAYF.

This chain joins TRBV7-6 and TRBJ2-3; D may be TRBD2 (7 bases). The CDR3 contains 17 residues. The germline V and J ends were trimmed by 1 base and 0 bases, with 14 bases remaining between them. The germline V gene encodes CDR1 SGHVS and CDR2 FNYEAQ. The CDR3 DNA is TGTGCCAGCAGCTTAGGAGGGGGGGACACCAGCACAGATACGCAGTATTTT. This encodes CASSLGGGDTSTDTQYF.

As for this clonotype: The junction departs from the called germline gene at one end, perhaps through a read error. The chain uses TRBV25-1 and TRBJ2-7; weak D call: TRBD2 (6 bases). The J call may be in error: the DNA end matches TRBJ2-5 better. There are 14 residues in the CDR3. Germline V lookup: CDR1 MGHDK, CDR2 SYGVNS. The CDR3 is CACSDRRGVETQYF. In nucleotides, the CDR3 is TGTGCCTGCAGTGACCGGCGGGGAGTAGAGACCCAGTACTTC.

This clonotype was counted between two and nine times. The rearrangement links TRBV5-1 to TRBJ2-3; 9 nucleotides agree with TRBD1. Germline V gene lookup returns CDR1 SGHRS and CDR2 YFSETQ. The V segment lost 4 bases and the J segment 4 bases; nucleotides outside the gene matches: 10. The CDR3 has 16 residues. DNA of the CDR3: TGCGCCAGCAGCCTCACCCCGGGACAGGGTCCAGATACGCAGTATTTT. It translates to CASSLTPGQGPDTQYF.

The CDR3 loop reads CASSEGGRVSDTQYF. The CDR3 nucleotides are TGCGCCAGCAGTGAGGGGGGTAGGGTCTCGGATACGCAGTATTTT. This rearrangement joins TRBV10-1 to TRBJ2-3; D is perhaps TRBD1 or TRBD2 (5 bases each). The CDR3 contains 15 residues. Per the germline V gene, CDR1 is WNHNN and CDR2 is SYGVQD (reference sequence). V was pared by 2 bases and J by 6 bases, with 15 bases between.

A few counts support this clonotype. The V call is TRBV18, the J call TRBJ2-3, with D perhaps matching TRBD1 (6 bases). V lost 6 bases and J 2 bases, leaving 15 bases between the germline ends. There are 15 residues in the CDR3. The V gene's germline CDR1 is KGHSH and CDR2 LQKENI. For the CDR3, the DNA is TGTGCCAGCTCCCCCCGGCAGGGGAACACAGATACGCAGTATTTT. Its protein is CASSPRQGNTDTQYF.